Listed below are T cell receptor beta chains from one sample, sequenced in a study of T cell changes during pregnancy in multiple sclerosis. The assay was immunoSEQ multiplex PCR, and TCRdb's table has in-frame clones only and misses some. The repertoire holds some 80,000 clones, 94% seen once, with approximately 2.4% in the top ten. The input for sequencing was peripheral blood, taken in the third trimester of pregnancy. These TCRs come from a female donor with multiple sclerosis, enrolled in a pregnancy study. The CDR3 runs from the conserved cysteine through the conserved F or W. D genes are given only for firm matches. A clone size is listed for some rows: how often the clone was seen (once, few, many), or a class if it is expanded.

clone size,V gene,D gene,J gene,CDR3 protein,CDR3 DNA
-,TRBV5-4,-,TRBJ1-3,CASSSLGGAGNTIYF,TGTGCCAGCAGCTCCCTGGGGGGTGCGGGAAACACCATATATTTT
-,TRBV13,-,TRBJ2-1,CASSLYREGFF,TGTGCCAGCAGCCTATACAGGGAGGGGTTCTTC
-,TRBV6-6,TRBD1,TRBJ1-3,CASSPRTGQTGNTIYF,TGTGCCAGCAGTCCAAGGACAGGGCAAACTGGAAACACCATATATTTT
-,TRBV6-1,TRBD1,TRBJ2-5,CASSEPTGGETQYF,TGTGCCAGCAGTGAACCCACAGGGGGAGAGACCCAGTACTTC
-,TRBV5-6,-,TRBJ2-5,CASSLVADSKTQYF,TGTGCCAGCAGCTTGGTGGCTGATTCGAAGACCCAGTACTTC
-,TRBV7-9,-,TRBJ1-2,CASSSTRVANYGYTF,TGTGCCAGCAGCTCTACTAGGGTGGCTAACTATGGCTACACCTTC
-,TRBV6-4,TRBD1,TRBJ2-2,CASSDSSQGDTGELFF,TGTGCCAGCAGTGACTCGAGTCAGGGGGACACCGGGGAGCTGTTTTTT
-,TRBV9,-,TRBJ1-2,CASSGRQEGYTF,TGTGCCAGCAGCGGAAGACAGGAAGGCTACACCTTC
-,TRBV7-9,TRBD2,TRBJ2-3,CASTPRTSAPDTQYF,TGTGCCAGCACCCCCAGGACTAGCGCCCCAGATACGCAGTATTTT
-,TRBV9,TRBD2,TRBJ2-1,CASSVLAGTPNEQFF,TGTGCCAGCAGCGTACTAGCGGGGACTCCCAATGAGCAGTTCTTC
-,TRBV5-6,TRBD2,TRBJ2-3,CASSPGLAADTQYF,TGTGCCAGCAGCCCCGGACTAGCGGCAGATACGCAGTATTTT
-,TRBV13,-,TRBJ2-2,CASSMRGATGELFF,TGTGCCAGCAGTATGCGGGGAGCCACCGGGGAGCTGTTTTTT
once,TRBV29-1,-,TRBJ1-1,CSAGTPNTEAFF,TGCAGCGCTGGGACACCGAACACTGAAGCTTTCTTT
-,TRBV7-3,-,TRBJ2-2,CASSFSDGGPDTGELFF,TGTGCCAGCAGCTTCTCAGACGGGGGGCCCGACACCGGGGAGCTGTTTTTT
-,TRBV6-6,TRBD1,TRBJ1-4,CAIGGVTGGGEKLFF,TGTGCCATCGGGGGGGTCACAGGGGGCGGAGAAAAACTGTTTTTT
few,TRBV2,-,TRBJ1-2,CASTVTGIIDGYTF,TGTGCCAGCACTGTAACAGGGATAATCGATGGCTACACCTTC
-,TRBV6-5,TRBD1,TRBJ1-1,CASSSRDRGLGTEAFF,TGTGCCAGCAGTTCCAGGGACAGGGGGCTGGGCACTGAAGCTTTCTTT
-,TRBV7-9,-,TRBJ2-7,CASSLGGGGSRGYEQYF,TGTGCCAGCAGCTTAGGAGGAGGGGGATCGCGGGGGTACGAGCAGTACTTC
-,TRBV15,-,TRBJ1-3,CATSRDEGDTIYF,TGTGCCACCAGCAGAGATGAGGGGGACACCATATATTTT
-,TRBV5-4,-,TRBJ2-7,CASSSATNEQYF,TGTGCCAGCAGCTCCGCTACTAACGAGCAGTACTTC
-,TRBV9,TRBD2,TRBJ2-7,CASSVEGTSGGTYEQYF,TGTGCCAGCAGCGTAGAGGGGACTAGCGGGGGTACCTACGAGCAGTACTTC
-,TRBV9,TRBD1,TRBJ2-5,CASSGYRGLETQYF,TGTGCCAGCAGCGGCTACAGGGGGTTAGAGACCCAGTACTTC
once,TRBV9,-,TRBJ2-5,CASSPPQYGGEETQYF,TGTGCCAGCAGCCCCCCCCAGTACGGGGGTGAAGAGACCCAGTACTTC
once,TRBV9,-,TRBJ1-2,CASSVGGWGYTF,TGTGCCAGCAGCGTAGGAGGTTGGGGCTACACCTTC
-,TRBV7-2,-,TRBJ2-3,CASSLFPGGASTDTQYF,TGTGCCAGCAGCTTATTCCCCGGCGGGGCCAGCACAGATACGCAGTATTTT
-,TRBV10-3,-,TRBJ2-7,CAIRAGRAVSSYEQYF,TGTGCCATCAGAGCGGGTAGGGCAGTGAGCTCCTACGAGCAGTACTTC